This T cell receptor (beta chain) was observed in a study of blood T cells in healthy people across ages. Using a J-beta primer mix together with a sample-barcoded 5' primer, a second PCR was run for about 6 to 11 cycles. MiXCR was run by TCRdb on the 5' RACE reads, yielding one entry per CDR3 protein. The sample contains about 830,000 distinct CDR3 sequences, 58% of which appear only once. The V gene's germline CDR1 is SGHNT and CDR2 YENEEA. Trimming took 5 bases from V and 4 from J, leaving 8 bases between them. This CDR3 is built from 12 residues. The TCR comes from a man aged 30 to 39 in good health. The sequenced material came from blood. The rearrangement links TRBV11-3 to TRBJ1-1; maybe TRBD1 (5 bases). DNA of the CDR3: TGTGCCAGCAGCGACAGCGGCACTGAAGCTTTCTTT. Its translation: CASSDSGTEAFF.